This TCR beta chain was obtained from a study of cytomegalovirus exposure and HLA in healthy donors. Study-wide results and limits: Productive rates of about 90% or about 30% were seen for most TCR beta V segments in an earlier analysis.

This CDR3 comprises 18 residues. Germline V gene lookup returns CDR1 SGHRS and CDR2 YFSETQ. Trimming took 2 bases from V and 3 from J, leaving 24 bases between them. The PCR ran on 60 Vbeta and 13 Jbeta primers. The protocol was immunoSEQ multiplex PCR, while the TCRdb copy is restricted to in-frame clones and leaves out a portion. The data contain around 130,000 clones, approximately 77% of them seen just once; the ten biggest clones take up 0.75% to 0.95%. As to this clone: The antigen remains unidentified.

Sequencing was carried out using PBMCs. The J gene is TRBJ2-7, the V gene TRBV5-1; D remains ambiguous. The TCR comes from a woman between 55 and 75 years old in good health and CMV-seronegative. The CDR3 here is CASSLGRPSRTALYEQYF. The DNA of the CDR3 is TGCGCCAGCAGCTTAGGCAGGCCCTCACGAACGGCCCTCTACGAGCAGTACTTC.